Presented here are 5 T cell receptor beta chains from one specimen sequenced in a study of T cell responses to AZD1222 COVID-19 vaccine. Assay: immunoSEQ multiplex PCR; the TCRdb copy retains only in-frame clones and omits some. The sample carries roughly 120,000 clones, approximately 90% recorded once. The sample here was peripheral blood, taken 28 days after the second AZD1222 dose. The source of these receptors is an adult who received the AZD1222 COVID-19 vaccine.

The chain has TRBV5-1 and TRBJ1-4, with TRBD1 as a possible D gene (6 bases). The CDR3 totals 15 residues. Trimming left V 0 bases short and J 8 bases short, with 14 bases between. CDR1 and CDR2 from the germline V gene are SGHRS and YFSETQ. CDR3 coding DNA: TGCGCCAGCAGCTTGGGGGACAAGCGGGGAGAAAAACTGTTTTTT. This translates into CASSLGDKRGEKLFF. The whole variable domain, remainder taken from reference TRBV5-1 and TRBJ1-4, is KAGVTQTPRYLIKTRGQQVTLSCSPISGHRSVSWYQQTPGQGLQFLFEYFSETQRNKGNFPGRFSGRQFSNSRSEMNVSTLELGDSALYLCASSLGDKRGEKLFFGSGTQLSVL.

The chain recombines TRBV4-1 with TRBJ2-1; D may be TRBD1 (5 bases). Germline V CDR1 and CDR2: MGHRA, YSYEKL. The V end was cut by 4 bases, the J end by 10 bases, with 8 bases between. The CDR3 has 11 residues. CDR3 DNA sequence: TGCGCCAGCAGCCTAGCAGGGGAGCAGTTCTTC. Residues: CASSLAGEQFF.

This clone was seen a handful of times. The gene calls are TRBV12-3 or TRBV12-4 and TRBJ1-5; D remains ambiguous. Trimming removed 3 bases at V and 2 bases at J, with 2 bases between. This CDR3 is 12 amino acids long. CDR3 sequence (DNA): TGTGCCAGCAGTTTCCGCAATCAGCCCCAGCATTTT. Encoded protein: CASSFRNQPQHF.

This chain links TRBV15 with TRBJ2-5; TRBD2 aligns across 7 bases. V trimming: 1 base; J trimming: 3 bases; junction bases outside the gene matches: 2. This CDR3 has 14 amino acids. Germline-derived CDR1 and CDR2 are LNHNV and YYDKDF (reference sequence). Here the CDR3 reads CATSRGEGKETQYF. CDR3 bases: TGTGCCACCAGCAGAGGGGAGGGAAAAGAGACCCAGTACTTC.

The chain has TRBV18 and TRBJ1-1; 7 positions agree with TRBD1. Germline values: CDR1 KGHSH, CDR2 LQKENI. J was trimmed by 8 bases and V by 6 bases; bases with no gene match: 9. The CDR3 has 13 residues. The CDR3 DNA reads TGTGCCAGCTCGCCCCCAGGGGGGGTCGAAGCTTTCTTT. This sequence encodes CASSPPGGVEAFF.